One sample yielded the 23 T cell receptor delta chains listed below, sequenced in a study of γδ T cells in repeated Plasmodium falciparum infection. TCRdb re-called the multiplex PCR reads through CATT. Of tens of thousands of delta-chain clones listed, 0.75% to 1% are singletons. Bulk repertoires came from Vgamma9/Vdelta2+ or Vdelta2-negative gammadelta T cells flow-sorted from PBMC. Sequencing was carried out using gamma-delta T cells from blood. These receptor sequences come from a pool of human donors (malaria-infected and uninfected, not separated).

This clone was detected a few times. A read error likely explains why the TCRdb protein, taken from a much larger clone, differs from this DNA's translation at residue 3; the protein shown is translated from the DNA. The chain combines TRDV1 with TRDJ1, with 9 nucleotides matching TRDD3. The J gene, missing from TCRdb, was assigned here through DNA to germline matching. The germline CDR1 and CDR2 sequences are TSWWSYY and QGS. The CDR3 runs 22 residues. CDR3 residues: CAPGSQSYDRGYVRENTDKLIF. As DNA, the CDR3 is TGTGCTCCTGGGTCACAATCCTACGACCGGGGATACGTCCGGGAGAACACCGATAAACTCATCTTT.

This clone was detected only a few times. The protein recorded in TCRdb matches a much larger clone and deviates from this DNA's translation at residue 15, suggesting a read error; the protein here is obtained by translating the DNA. The J gene is TRDJ1, the V gene TRDV1, with D possibly being TRDD2 (6 bases). In the absence of a J gene in TCRdb, the DNA was matched to germline to assign it here. CDR1 and CDR2 from the germline V gene are TSWWSYY and QGS. The CDR3 is made up of 19 amino acids. Here the CDR3 DNA reads TGTGCTCTTTCCTACCGGGATGGTAGAGGGTTACAGTACACCAATAAACTCATCTTT. Protein: CALSYRDGRGLQYTNKLIF.

As regards this clone: This likely reflects a read error, since a far larger clone is one base away. The rearrangement joins TRDV1 to TRDJ1, with 10 bases identical to TRDD3. The J gene, not given by TCRdb, was assigned here from a germline match of the nucleotide sequence. Germline-derived CDR1 and CDR2 are TSWWSYY and QGS. With V trimmed by 4 bases and J by 1 base, 12 bases remained unmatched. The CDR3 totals 18 residues. The CDR3 nucleotides read TGTGCTCTTGGGGTTCGTGGCGGGGGATACGCCGGCACCGATAAACTCATCTTT. Translated: CALGVRGGGYAGTDKLIF.

This clone was seen a few times. TCRdb's listed protein matches a much larger clone and diverges from this DNA's translation at residue 11, likely through a read error; the protein shown comes from the DNA. The chain is built from TRDV1 and TRDJ1; 12 nucleotides match TRDD3. The J gene comes from matching the DNA to germline here; TCRdb lacks it. V shed 6 bases, J shed 3 bases, and the junction held 26 bases outside the gene matches. Germline V gene lookup returns CDR1 TSWWSYY and CDR2 QGS. This CDR3 contains 22 residues. The CDR3, as DNA: TGTGCTCTTGGAGATTTCCCTTCTGTGAGGTGGATACTGGGGGATACACCCGATAAACTCATCTTT. Encoded protein: CALGDFPSVRWILGDTPDKLIF.

The sample holds many counts of this clone. This rearrangement joins TRDV2 to TRDJ1; the match to TRDD3 covers 7 bases. There are 16 residues in the CDR3. Trimming removed 5 bases from V and 3 bases from J; junction bases left unmatched: 14. Germline assignment: CDR1 GEAIGNYY and CDR2 EKD. The CDR3 loop is CACVSTGASLPDKLIF. The CDR3 DNA reads TGTGCCTGTGTTAGTACTGGGGCCTCTCTCCCCGATAAACTCATCTTT.

In its sample, this clone was seen a few times. TCRdb attributes to this sequence the protein of a much larger clone, which differs from the DNA translation at residue 4; a read error is likely, and the protein displayed is translated from the DNA. The rearrangement links TRDV3 to TRDJ1; TRDD3 matches 9 bases. The length of the CDR3 is 23 residues. The ends lost 5 bases at V and 0 bases at J; junction bases unmatched: 34. Germline V lookup: CDR1 TVYSNPD, CDR2 GDNSRS (reference sequence). The CDR3 bases are TGTGCCCCGCGTTTCGACGATTCCTTCCATAAGGTACTGGGGGACGGGTACACCGATAAACTCATCTTT. Translation gives CAPRFDDSFHKVLGDGYTDKLIF.

This clone was counted a few times. The TCRdb protein, from a much larger clone, departs from this DNA's translation at residue 7, likely by read error; the protein shown derives from the DNA. This rearrangement joins TRDV2 to TRDJ1; TRDD3 agrees at 13 bases. The J gene was not available in TCRdb and was assigned here by matching the DNA to germline segments. The junction had 12 bases not matched to a gene; V was cut back by 0 bases and J by 0 bases. CDR1 is GEAIGNYY and CDR2 is EKD in the germline V gene. The CDR3 loop spans 20 amino acids. DNA for the CDR3: TGTGCCTGTGACACCCTGGCACTGGGGGATACGCGGAAGGACACCGATAAACTCATCTTT. Protein product: CACDTLALGDTRKDTDKLIF.

This clone occurred a few times. The protein TCRdb lists belongs to a much larger clone and differs from this DNA's translation at residue 6, which points to a read error; the protein shown is made from the DNA. The genes are TRDV1 and TRDJ1; D possibly corresponds to TRDD3 (6 bases). The J gene comes from matching the DNA to germline here; TCRdb lacks it. This CDR3 has 18 amino acids. V lost 5 bases and J 8 bases, leaving 30 bases between the germline ends. Germline V lookup: CDR1 TSWWSYY, CDR2 QGS. In DNA form, the CDR3 reads TGTGCTCTTGGGTACCCTCCTAGGGATAAGGGGTATTGGGGCAAACTCATCTTT. This translates into CALGYPPRDKGYWGKLIF.

A few counts support this clone. For this DNA, TCRdb reports the protein of a much larger clone, which diverges at residue 6, most likely from a read error; the protein presented here is translated directly from the DNA. V and J are TRDV1 and TRDJ1, with D maybe TRDD3 (6 bases). TCRdb offers no J gene call, so here the DNA was matched to germline to obtain one. The CDR3 is 20 amino acids. V lost 4 bases and J lost 0, with 27 bases in between. Germline CDR1 is TSWWSYY and CDR2 is QGS. This CDR3 is CALGGPPMGRVGADTDKLIF. The CDR3 bases are TGTGCTCTTGGGGGGCCTCCTATGGGTAGAGTGGGGGCCGACACCGATAAACTCATCTTT.

As regards this clone: The amino acid sequence in TCRdb belongs to a much larger clone and departs from this DNA's translation at residue 15, likely a sequencing read error; the sequence shown is translated from the DNA. The chain has TRDV1 and TRDJ1; 7 bases line up with TRDD3. In the absence of a J gene in TCRdb, the DNA was matched to germline to assign it here. Germline V lookup: CDR1 TSWWSYY, CDR2 QGS. Germline trimming cut 2 bases from V and 0 bases from J; bases unmatched to any gene: 30. The CDR3 extends over 24 amino acids. CDR3 residues: CALGEKSPRPPPSHRDTHTDKLIF. Here the CDR3 DNA reads TGTGCTCTTGGGGAAAAGAGTCCCCGCCCTCCTCCGTCGCATAGGGATACCCACACCGATAAACTCATCTTT.

This clone was seen many times. The amino acid sequence in TCRdb belongs to a much larger clone and departs from this DNA's translation at residue 14, likely a sequencing read error; the sequence shown is translated from the DNA. Other nucleotide sequences in the sample specify the same CDR3. The V gene is TRDV2, but the J gene lacks a call; the table assigns TRDD3, which was not confirmed against the DNA. Looked up from germline, CDR1 is GEAIGNYY and CDR2 is EKD. The CDR3 runs 15 residues. The CDR3 spells CACVLNWAYTDKLTF. In nucleotides, the CDR3 is TGTGCCTGTGTGTTAAACTGGGCCTACACCGATAAACTCACCTTT.

This clone was detected a few times. The amino acid sequence in TCRdb belongs to a much larger clone and departs from this DNA's translation at residue 17, likely a sequencing read error; the sequence shown is translated from the DNA. This chain joins TRDV1 and TRDJ1, with D possibly matching TRDD3 (9 bases). V was clipped by 1 base and J by 7 bases, with 34 bases between them. The CDR3 covers 21 residues. CDR1 is TSWWSYY, CDR2 QGS, per germline. CDR3 in DNA: TGTGCTCTTGGGGAACATGGTGGATCTTCCTACCGGGGGATACAGGGCGGTAAACTCATCTTT. Translated: CALGEHGGSSYRGIQGGKLIF.

This clone was detected only a few times. This DNA's translation differs at residue 14 from TCRdb's protein, which comes from a much larger clone; a read error is likely, and the protein shown is translated from the DNA. The CDR3 DNA follows: TGTGCCTGTGACTCGCTAGAGGGGGGGCCCCCGTTCGGAGCGACTGCTTTGAATAAACTCATCTTT. It codes for CACDSLEGGPPFGATALNKLIF. The chain recombines TRDV2 with TRDJ1; possible D gene TRDD3, 5 bases. The J gene is not listed in TCRdb, so it was assigned here from a DNA match to germline. V gave up 3 bases and J gave up 6 bases, with 40 bases separating them. The CDR3 runs to 22 residues. Germline CDR1 reads GEAIGNYY; CDR2 reads EKD.

On this clone itself: A far larger clone differs by one base, so this is likely a read error. The sample holds other DNA sequences that translate to the same CDR3. The CDR3 sequence is CACDTVTGGSHTDKLIF. The CDR3 region has the DNA TGTGCCTGTGACACGGTCACTGGGGGCTCCCACACCGATAAACTCATCTTT. The V and J genes are TRDV2 and TRDJ1; 8 nucleotides line up with TRDD3. TCRdb gives no J gene; it was assigned here by matching the DNA to germline. The CDR3 is 17 amino acids. V lost 1 base to trimming and J lost 0 bases; unmatched junction nucleotides: 9. Germline V gives CDR1 GEAIGNYY, CDR2 EKD.

This clone has more than one count but fewer than ten. The TCRdb record carries a much larger clone's protein, which differs from this DNA's translation at residue 17; a read error is the likely cause, and the protein listed here is the DNA translation. The V gene corresponds to TRDV1; no J gene was called; the table's D call TRDD3 went unverified against the DNA. This CDR3 contains 19 residues. The germline V gene has CDR1 TSWWSYY and CDR2 QGS. CDR3 DNA: TGTGCTCTCGCCGCCCCAGCTTCAGCTGGGGGAAGGTACACCGATAAACACATCTTT. Protein product: CALAAPASAGGRYTDKHIF.

As concerns this clone: For this DNA, TCRdb reports the protein of a much larger clone, which diverges at residue 18, most likely from a read error; the protein presented here is translated directly from the DNA. This sequence joins TRDV2 and TRDJ1; D is perhaps TRDD2 (9 bases). TCRdb offers no J gene call, so here the DNA was matched to germline to obtain one. V was trimmed by 2 bases and J by 2 bases, leaving 44 bases between them. The germline gives CDR1 GEAIGNYY, CDR2 EKD. The CDR3 loop spans 25 amino acids. CDR3 protein: CACDNRNTFLLSSRRGIKWTDKLIF. CDR3 coding DNA: TGTGCCTGTGACAACAGGAACACCTTCCTACTATCGTCCCGGCGGGGGATAAAGTGGACCGATAAACTCATCTTT.

This clone showed up just a few times. The TCRdb protein comes from a much larger clone and disagrees with this DNA's translation at residue 16, likely due to a read error; the protein given here is derived from the DNA. The V gene is TRDV1, but the J gene lacks a call; TRDD3 is the table's D call and was not checked against the DNA. Germline V gene sequence: CDR1 TSWWSYY, CDR2 QGS. The CDR3 extends over 18 amino acids. The CDR3 DNA follows: TGTGCTCTTGGGGAACTAGATGGGATACTTCCGTACACCGATAAACACATCTTT. This codes for CALGELDGILPYTDKHIF.

As regards this clone: Translating this DNA gives a protein that differs at residue 5 from the TCRdb one, which belongs to a much larger clone; a read error is likely, and the protein shown is this translation. V gene TRDV2 combines with J gene TRDJ3; 10 nucleotides line up with TRDD3. The J gene, not given by TCRdb, was assigned here from a germline match of the nucleotide sequence. The CDR3 spans 20 residues. Trimming took 3 bases from V and 0 from J; bases not matched to a gene: 10. CDR1 is GEAIGNYY and CDR2 is EKD in the germline V gene. As DNA, the CDR3 is TGTGCCTGTGACGGTACTGGGGGATCTAGGAGCTCCTGGGACACCCGACAGATGTTTTTC. This gives the protein CACDGTGGSRSSWDTRQMFF.

Comments on this clone: TCRdb shows a much larger clone's protein in place of this DNA's translation, and the two differ at residue 8, likely through a read error; the protein shown is translated from the DNA. This chain's CDR3 is CALGELTRGTDKLIF. The CDR3 nucleotides read TGTGCTCTTGGGGAACTTACCAGGGGTACCGATAAACTCATCTTT. This chain joins TRDV1 and TRDJ1; D gene uncertain. V was cut by 0 bases and J by 2 bases, with 10 bases left in between. This CDR3 is built from 15 residues. Per the germline V gene, CDR1 is TSWWSYY and CDR2 is QGS.

This clone occurred a few times. The protein that TCRdb holds for this DNA derives from a much larger clone and differs from the translated DNA at residue 3, which likely indicates a read error; the protein shown here is translated from the DNA. This chain uses TRDV2 with TRDJ1; 8 nucleotides match TRDD3. TCRdb does not report a J gene; here it was assigned by matching the DNA to germline references. There are 14 residues in the CDR3. CDR1 and CDR2 from the germline V gene are GEAIGNYY and EKD. Here the CDR3 DNA reads TGTGCCCGTGACGGGAGGGATACGACCGATAAACTCATCTTT. It codes for CARDGRDTTDKLIF.

The sample holds a few counts of this clone. This likely stems from a read error, as it lies one base from a far larger clone. Other DNA sequences in this specimen translate into the identical CDR3. The chain combines TRDV2 with TRDJ1; 12 bases fit TRDD3. The J gene is not listed in TCRdb, so it was assigned here from a DNA match to germline. CDR3 size: 22 residues. Germline values: CDR1 GEAIGNYY, CDR2 EKD. V lost 3 bases to trimming and J lost 0 bases; unmatched junction nucleotides: 22. CDR3 sequence: CACDPGALTGGYPRPYTDKLIF. CDR3 nucleotide sequence: TGTGCCTGTGACCCAGGCGCCCTTACTGGGGGATACCCGAGACCCTACACCGATAAACTCATCTTT.

A word on this clone: With a far larger clone one base away, a read error is the likely cause. The sample has other DNA sequences that encode this CDR3 too. No J gene call was made, and the V gene is TRDV2; the table calls TRDD3, which could not be checked here. Germline CDR1 and CDR2: GEAIGNYY and EKD. This CDR3 is built from 18 residues. CDR3 amino acids: CACDPKVLGATYTDKLIF. The CDR3 DNA reads as TGTGCCTGTGACCCGAAGGTACTGGGGGCTACGTACACCGATAAGCTCATCTTT.

This clone was detected only a few times. TCRdb's entry gives the protein of a much larger clone, which mismatches this DNA's translation at residue 6, likely from a read error; the protein reported here is translated from the DNA. The V and J genes are TRDV3 and TRDJ1; 9 nucleotides match TRDD3. Looked up from germline, CDR1 is TVYSNPD and CDR2 is GDNSRS (reference sequence). The V segment lost 5 bases and the J segment 0 bases; nucleotides outside the gene matches: 13. The CDR3 spans 16 residues. Written as DNA, the CDR3 is TGTGCCCCCTTATCCCCCGGGGATACGTACACCGATAAACTCATCTTT. It codes for CAPLSPGDTYTDKLIF.